The 24 T cell receptor beta chains below come from one sample, sequenced in a study of long-term antiretroviral therapy in people with HIV. Sequencing relied on immunoSEQ assay v3.0, run at survey level. The table came from immunoSEQ multiplex PCR; TCRdb's copy has only in-frame clones and leaves some out. The sample includes some 25,000 clones, over 80% of them seen just once. The sequences come from unsorted PBMCs, collected around 4.3 years after starting antiretroviral therapy. The source is a man aged 30 to 39 with HIV.

This chain connects TRBV4-2 to TRBJ1-5; the D is unclear. CDR1 LGHNA and CDR2 YNFKEQ come from the germline V gene. The CDR3 has 13 amino acids. The germline V and J ends were trimmed by 4 bases and 4 bases, with 8 bases remaining between them. This CDR3 reads CASSPQRNQPQHF. The CDR3 DNA reads TGTGCCAGCAGCCCCCAAAGGAATCAGCCCCAGCATTTT.

This clone has a single count. This chain uses TRBV4-1 with TRBJ2-4; TRBD2 aligns across 8 bases. Per germline, CDR1 MGHRA and CDR2 YSYEKL. The length of the CDR3 is 16 residues. Trimming cost V 4 bases and J 0 bases; bases outside gene matches: 5. The CDR3 here is CASSLRGGLAKNIQYF. The CDR3 bases are TGCGCCAGCAGCCTCCGGGGGGGTTTAGCCAAAAACATTCAGTACTTC.

The CDR3 bases are TGTGCCAGCAGCTTAGGAACAGGAGTCACTGAAGCTTTCTTT. Amino acid sequence: CASSLGTGVTEAFF. This chain links TRBV7-6 with TRBJ1-1; tentative D call: TRBD1 (5 bases). CDR1 SGHVS and CDR2 FNYEAQ come from the germline V gene. V gave up 1 base and J gave up 4 bases, with 10 bases separating them. The CDR3 runs 14 residues. Full variable domain (outside the CDR3, taken from reference TRBV7-6 and TRBJ1-1): GAGVSQSPRYKVTKRGQDVALRCDPISGHVSLYWYRQALGQGPEFLTYFNYEAQQDKSGLPNDRFSAERPEGSISTLTIQRTEQRDSAMYRCASSLGTGVTEAFFGQGTRLTVV.

The chain has TRBV6-1 and TRBJ2-5; 8 bases align to TRBD2. In germline, CDR1 is MNHNS, CDR2 SASEGT. V lost 4 bases and J lost 4; bases outside the gene matches: 11. The CDR3 sequence is 16 residues long. The CDR3 loop is CASSAHKGLVGETQYF. CDR3 DNA: TGTGCCAGCAGTGCACATAAGGGACTAGTTGGAGAGACCCAGTACTTC.

CDR3 protein: CASSEAIEWKQYF. The CDR3, as DNA: TGTGCCAGCAGTGAAGCGATTGAGTGGAAGCAGTATTTT. The genes are TRBV6-1 and TRBJ2-3, with D hard to call. V was shortened by 0 bases and J by 11 bases, with 12 bases between the two germline ends. Germline CDR1 MNHNS, CDR2 SASEGT. This CDR3 contains 13 residues.

This clone is a singleton in its sample. The J gene is TRBJ1-1, the V gene TRBV27; D gene unclear. V was pared by 8 bases and J by 2 bases, with 12 bases between. The CDR3 length is 13 residues. Germline CDR1 reads MNHEY; CDR2 reads SMNVEV (reference sequence). Written as DNA, the CDR3 is TGTGCCAGCGGCCTTAGTCTCAACACTGAAGCTTTCTTT. Its translation is CASGLSLNTEAFF.

The chain joins TRBV19 to TRBJ2-5, with 7 bases matching TRBD1. This CDR3 region has 15 residues. Germline CDR1 and CDR2: LNHDA and SQIVND (reference sequence). The V segment lost 6 bases and the J segment 3 bases; nucleotides outside the gene matches: 10. CDR3 residues: CASRLGPGQKETQYF. In nucleotides, the CDR3 is TGTGCCAGTAGACTAGGCCCGGGACAGAAAGAGACCCAGTACTTC. The whole variable domain, remainder taken from reference TRBV19 and TRBJ2-5, is DGGITQSPKYLFRKEGQNVTLSCEQNLNHDAMYWYRQDPGQGLRLIYYSQIVNDFQKGDIAEGYSVSREKKESFPLTVTSAQKNPTAFYLCASRLGPGQKETQYFGPGTRLLVL.

Remarks on this clone: One junction end does not reproduce the germline sequence, and a read error may be involved. The chain has TRBV7-7 and TRBJ2-5; TRBD2 might be the D (6 bases). The CDR3 length is 16 residues. Germline V gene sequence: CDR1 SSHAT, CDR2 FNYEAQ (reference sequence). The CDR3 DNA is TGTGCTAGCAGCTTAACGGGTGGAGGGGCTGGGGAGACCCAGTACTTC. Translation gives CASSLTGGGAGETQYF.

The gene calls are TRBV4-1 and TRBJ2-3; no clear D. Between the trimmed V and J ends, which lost 3 bases and 2 bases, there was a span of 6 bases. The germline V gene encodes CDR1 MGHRA and CDR2 YSYEKL. The CDR3 is made up of 13 amino acids. The CDR3 region is CASSQSVTDTQYF. CDR3 sequence (DNA): TGCGCCAGCAGCCAGAGCGTCACAGATACGCAGTATTTT.

The J gene is TRBJ2-1, the V gene TRBV7-9; 11 bases agree with TRBD2. The V gene end was trimmed by 4 bases and the J gene end by 6 bases; junction bases not matched to a gene: 5. This CDR3 spans 15 amino acids. The V gene's germline CDR1 is SEHNR and CDR2 FQNEAQ (reference sequence). The CDR3 bases are TGTGCCAGCAGCTACACTAGCGGGAGTGCCAATGAGCAGTTCTTC. Protein sequence: CASSYTSGSANEQFF.

The CDR3 region is CASSDSAGRNYGYTF. CDR3 in DNA: TGTGCCAGCAGTGACTCGGCAGGGAGGAATTATGGCTACACCTTC. The V call is TRBV6-4, the J call TRBJ1-2, with D possibly matching TRBD1 (5 bases). The germline V gene has CDR1 MRHNA and CDR2 SNTAGT. The ends were cut back, 0 bases at V and 5 bases at J, with 13 bases in the middle. CDR3 length: 15 residues.

V and J are TRBV7-5 and TRBJ1-5. TRBV7-5 is a pseudogene. This CDR3 is 13 amino acids long. CDR3 protein: CASSSEGSQPQHF. The CDR3 nucleotides read TGTGCCAGCAGCTCCGAAGGGAGTCAGCCCCAGCATTTT.

The V gene is TRBV18, the J gene TRBJ2-5, with TRBD2 as a possible D gene (5 bases). Germline V gives CDR1 KGHSH, CDR2 LQKENI. Trimming shortened V by 8 bases and J by 2 bases, and 12 bases separated the two germline ends. The CDR3 has 13 amino acids. CDR3 in amino acids: CASKAGLQETQYF. DNA for the CDR3: TGTGCCAGCAAGGCGGGTTTACAAGAGACCCAGTACTTC.

The chain is built from TRBV9 and TRBJ1-5; D remains ambiguous. The V end lost 0 bases, the J end lost 7 bases, and 11 bases lay between the germline ends. Germline CDR1 is SGDLS and CDR2 is YYNGEE. This CDR3 is 14 amino acids long. The CDR3 protein is CASSVEAGGQPQHF. Here the CDR3 DNA reads TGTGCCAGCAGCGTAGAGGCAGGAGGGCAGCCCCAGCATTTT.

The count of this clone is one. The V call is TRBV7-2, the J call TRBJ2-7; D uncertain. CDR1 SGHTA and CDR2 FQGNSA come from the germline V gene. The V end lost 2 bases, the J end lost 3 bases, and 2 bases lay between the germline ends. The CDR3 contains 11 residues. The CDR3 region is CASSLFYEQYF. CDR3 coding DNA: TGTGCCAGCAGCTTATTCTACGAGCAGTACTTC.

The V and J genes are TRBV10-1 and TRBJ1-6; TRBD1 is a possible D gene (5 bases). This CDR3 contains 13 residues. Trimming stripped 0 bases from V and 9 bases from J, with 6 bases between. The germline gives CDR1 WNHNN, CDR2 SYGVQD (reference sequence). The CDR3 here is CASSESGTSPLHF. CDR3 sequence (DNA): TGCGCCAGCAGTGAGTCGGGGACTTCACCCCTCCACTTT.

This chain joins TRBV6-6 and TRBJ2-7; 9 bases align to TRBD1. The CDR3 extends over 14 amino acids. The ends lost 7 bases at V and 3 bases at J; junction bases unmatched: 7. The germline V gene encodes CDR1 MNHNY and CDR2 SVGAGI (reference sequence). The CDR3 spells CASTRGGQGYEQYF. CDR3 sequence (DNA): TGTGCCAGCACCCGAGGGGGACAGGGCTACGAGCAGTACTTC.

The chain has TRBV6-5 and TRBJ2-1, with a possible D match to TRBD2 (6 bases). V gave up 0 bases and J gave up 2 bases, with 8 bases separating them. Germline CDR1 reads MNHEY; CDR2 reads SVGAGI. The CDR3 is 15 residues long. CDR3 sequence: CASSYSGGTYNEQFF. The DNA for the CDR3 is TGTGCCAGCAGTTACTCCGGGGGTACCTACAATGAGCAGTTCTTC.

The J gene is TRBJ2-5, the V gene TRBV7-2; no clear D gene. Trimming left V 4 bases short and J 6 bases short, with 6 bases between. The germline V gene has CDR1 SGHTA and CDR2 FQGNSA. There are 11 residues in the CDR3. CDR3 in DNA: TGTGCCAGCAGCTCCTTGCAGACCCAGTACTTC. Residues: CASSSLQTQYF.

A few counts support this clone. This CDR3 is CASSPERADQETQYF. Written as DNA, the CDR3 is TGTGCCAGCAGCCCGGAGCGGGCTGACCAAGAGACCCAGTACTTC. This chain connects TRBV6-5 to TRBJ2-5, with D tentatively TRBD2 (6 bases). There are 15 residues in the CDR3. V was trimmed by 6 bases and J by 0 bases, leaving 14 bases between them. Germline CDR1 reads MNHEY; CDR2 reads SVGAGI.

J is TRBJ2-1 and V is TRBV6-1; 7 positions agree with TRBD1. This CDR3 contains 15 residues. With V trimmed by 3 bases and J by 4 bases, 6 bases remained unmatched. Germline CDR1 and CDR2: MNHNS and SASEGT. This CDR3 is CASSDTGTVYNEQFF. The CDR3 region has the DNA TGTGCCAGCAGTGACACCGGGACAGTGTACAATGAGCAGTTCTTC.

This rearrangement joins TRBV5-4 to TRBJ2-5; 8 bases are a match to TRBD2. Per germline, CDR1 SGHNT and CDR2 YYREEE (reference sequence). The CDR3 sequence is 16 residues long. V trimming: 3 bases; J trimming: 0 bases; junction bases outside the gene matches: 7. Here the CDR3 DNA reads TGTGCCAGCAGCTCCGGACGGGGGGGGTACCAAGAGACCCAGTACTTC. Translated, it gives CASSSGRGGYQETQYF.

This chain joins TRBV4-2 and TRBJ1-1; the D is unclear. The germline gives CDR1 LGHNA, CDR2 YNFKEQ. The CDR3 loop spans 14 amino acids. Trimming removed 0 bases from V and 3 bases from J, with 8 bases in between. The CDR3 DNA reads TGTGCCAGCAGCCAAGAAACAATTTACACTGAAGCTTTCTTT. It specifies CASSQETIYTEAFF.

This rearrangement joins TRBV19 to TRBJ1-4; D unresolved. The germline V and J ends were trimmed by 3 bases and 7 bases, with 15 bases remaining between them. Germline-derived CDR1 and CDR2 are LNHDA and SQIVND (reference sequence). The CDR3 consists of 15 residues. The chain's CDR3 is CASSIGSQNGEKLFF. In DNA, the CDR3 is TGTGCCAGTAGTATTGGGTCTCAGAACGGTGAAAAACTGTTTTTT.